The present T cell receptor (beta chain) was sequenced within a study of control samples from healthy donors and cancer patients. The repertoire was sequenced with immunoSEQ multiplex PCR; TCRdb's copy has only in-frame clones and lacks some. Of 130,000 to 150,000 clones listed, roughly 94% are singletons. The CDR3 is 16 amino acids. Germline V gene sequence: CDR1 LGHDT, CDR2 YNNKEL (reference sequence). V lost 4 bases to trimming and J lost 1 base; unmatched junction nucleotides: 8. V is TRBV3-1 (or the pseudogene TRBV3-2) and J is TRBJ2-5; the match to TRBD1 covers 8 bases. The origin of this receptor is a man between 60 and 75 years old with colorectal cancer. Material for sequencing was PBMCs. The CDR3 nucleotides read TGTGCCAGCAGCCTTTCTCCGGGGACAGGCCAAGAGACCCAGTACTTC. Residues: CASSLSPGTGQETQYF.